The 29 T cell receptor beta chains reported below all come from one sample, sequenced in a study of CD8+ T cells in alopecia areata. The sequencing template was cDNA reverse transcribed from extracted RNA. Profiled with immunoSEQ multiplex PCR; TCRdb holds only in-frame clones, not every one. The table includes about 98,000 clones, around 44% detected once. Sequenced material: CD4+ T cells sorted from blood. These receptors originate from a human donor with alopecia areata.

The chain links TRBV2 to TRBJ1-5; tentatively, D is TRBD1 (5 bases). The CDR3 is 14 residues long. Germline lookup yields CDR1 SNHLY and CDR2 FYNNEI. V lost 2 bases and J 7 bases, leaving 12 bases between the germline ends. The CDR3 coding sequence is TGTGCCAGCAGTGAAACGGGGCGAGGGCAGCCCCAGCATTTT. This gives the protein CASSETGRGQPQHF. Filled out from reference TRBV2 and TRBJ1-5, the complete variable domain reads EPEVTQTPSHQVTQMGQEVILRCVPISNHLYFYWYRQILGQKVEFLVSFYNNEISEKSEIFDDQFSVERPDGSNFTLKIRSTKLEDSAMYFCASSETGRGQPQHFGDGTRLSIL.

This clone showed up just a few times. This sample also contains other DNA sequences that code for the same CDR3. This chain links TRBV29-1 with TRBJ2-7; D may be TRBD1 (5 bases). Trimming stripped 5 bases from V and 1 base from J, with 6 bases between. Germline V gene lookup returns CDR1 SQVTM and CDR2 ANQGSEA. The CDR3 is made up of 11 amino acids. The CDR3 sequence: CSVRQSYEQYF. The CDR3 DNA follows: TGCAGCGTTCGACAGTCCTACGAGCAGTACTTC.

This clone was observed a handful of times. The V call is TRBV30, the J call TRBJ1-3; D gene uncertain. This CDR3 has 11 residues. Germline-derived CDR1 and CDR2 are GTSNPN and SVGIG (reference sequence). With 4 bases removed from V and 2 bases from J, the gap between germline ends came to 3 bases. Here the CDR3 reads CAWTAGNTIYF. The CDR3 region has the DNA TGTGCCTGGACAGCTGGAAACACCATATATTTT. The full variable domain, in which reference TRBV30 and TRBJ1-3 provide the parts outside the CDR3, is SQTIHQWPATLVQPVGSPLSLECTVEGTSNPNLYWYRQAAGRGLQLLFYSVGIGQISSEVPQNLSASRPQDRQFILSSKKLLLSDSGFYLCAWTAGNTIYFGEGSWLTVV.

The rearrangement joins TRBV19 to TRBJ2-4; TRBD2 is a possible D gene (5 bases). Trimming removed 5 bases at V and 6 bases at J, with 20 bases between. The germline V gene has CDR1 LNHDA and CDR2 SQIVND (reference sequence). CDR3 size: 16 residues. The CDR3 region has the DNA TGTGCCAGTAGTGTGACCCCCGGGCCGAGGGCAAACATTCAGTACTTC. Encoded protein: CASSVTPGPRANIQYF.

J is TRBJ2-7 and V is TRBV29-1; D tentatively reads TRBD1 or TRBD2 (5 bases each). Germline values: CDR1 SQVTM, CDR2 ANQGSEA. V lost 6 bases, J lost 9 bases, and 24 bases lay in between. This CDR3 has 14 residues. The CDR3 region has the DNA TGCAGCGTCGCCGGGACCGACAATAAAAACGGGCAGTACTTC. This gives the protein CSVAGTDNKNGQYF.

In this sample, this clone turned up a few times. The chain uses TRBV29-1 and TRBJ2-5; the match to TRBD2 covers 11 bases. Unmatched junction bases numbered 5, after V lost 7 bases and J lost 4 bases. The CDR3 extends over 13 amino acids. Germline-derived CDR1 and CDR2 are SQVTM and ANQGSEA. In DNA, the CDR3 is TGCAGCGGTAGCGGGAGGGCCGGAGAGACCCAGTACTTC. Its translation: CSGSGRAGETQYF.

V usage is TRBV29-1 and J usage is TRBJ2-7; 9 nucleotides agree with TRBD1. The V and J ends lost 6 bases and 4 bases, in that order; junction bases with no gene match: 4. The V gene's germline CDR1 is SQVTM and CDR2 ANQGSEA. CDR3 size: 12 residues. CDR3 amino acids: CSVGTGQYEQYF. The CDR3 bases are TGCAGCGTGGGGACAGGGCAATACGAGCAGTACTTC.

The chain recombines TRBV20-1 with TRBJ1-2; D gene uncertain. The CDR3 contains 11 residues. Looked up from germline, CDR1 is DFQATT and CDR2 is SNEGSKA (reference sequence). The V end lost 1 base, the J end lost 8 bases, and 8 bases lay between the germline ends. CDR3 in DNA: TGCAGTGCTAGAGGCGGTGAGGGCTACACCTTC. This sequence encodes CSARGGEGYTF.

The genes are TRBV2 and TRBJ2-1; tentatively, D is TRBD2 (5 bases). The V end was cut by 7 bases, the J end by 10 bases, with 14 bases between. The CDR3 consists of 12 residues. Per germline, CDR1 SNHLY and CDR2 FYNNEI. CDR3 bases: TGTGCCAGCACAGGACTCGTGGGGGAGCAGTTCTTC. Residues: CASTGLVGEQFF.

The gene calls are TRBV18 and TRBJ2-7; D may correspond to TRBD1 or TRBD2 (5 bases each). The ends were cut back, 3 bases at V and 2 bases at J, with 17 bases in the middle. CDR1 and CDR2 (germline): KGHSH, LQKENI. The CDR3 extends over 16 amino acids. CDR3 coding DNA: TGTGCCAGCTCACCGCCCGGGGCCACCCTTGCCTACGAGCAGTACTTC. The encoded protein is CASSPPGATLAYEQYF.

The rearrangement joins TRBV29-1 to TRBJ1-4; D is perhaps TRBD1 (5 bases). V was trimmed by 4 bases and J by 4 bases, leaving 16 bases between them. CDR1 is SQVTM and CDR2 is ANQGSEA in the germline V gene. CDR3 length equals 15 residues. CDR3: CSVGGPLPINEKLFF. The DNA of the CDR3 is TGCAGCGTTGGGGGACCCTTGCCAATTAATGAAAAACTGTTTTTT.

This clone has just a few counts. This chain uses TRBV11-3 with TRBJ2-2, with D possibly called TRBD1 or TRBD2 (5 bases each). CDR1 is SGHNT, CDR2 YENEEA, per germline. With 3 bases removed from V and 4 bases from J, the gap between germline ends came to 12 bases. The CDR3 covers 15 residues. The CDR3 bases are TGTGCCAGCAGCTTTGAGGGACGGTCCACCGGGGAGCTGTTTTTT. It is translated as CASSFEGRSTGELFF.

Remarks on this clone: The sample contains more than one DNA sequence encoding this CDR3. The chain couples TRBV5-1 to TRBJ2-7; 7 positions agree with TRBD1. Looked up from germline, CDR1 is SGHRS and CDR2 is YFSETQ. Losses at the gene ends were 0 bases for V and 0 bases for J; bases not matched to a gene: 0. CDR3 length equals 14 residues. The CDR3 sequence is CASSLGQGSYEQYF. The CDR3 bases are TGCGCCAGCAGCTTGGGACAGGGCTCCTACGAGCAGTACTTC.

V and J are TRBV29-1 and TRBJ2-1; D remains unclear. Germline V gives CDR1 SQVTM, CDR2 ANQGSEA. This CDR3 spans 13 amino acids. V was cut by 3 bases and J by 5 bases, with 11 bases left in between. As DNA, the CDR3 is TGCAGCGTTGACGCCAGTCCGAACAATGAGCAGTTCTTC. This sequence encodes CSVDASPNNEQFF.

On this clone itself: Other DNA sequences in this specimen translate into the identical CDR3. The chain recombines TRBV7-9 with TRBJ2-5; D is ambiguous. Germline V gene lookup returns CDR1 SEHNR and CDR2 FQNEAQ (reference sequence). V dropped 3 bases and J dropped 5 bases, with 1 base sitting between them. CDR3 length equals 10 residues. CDR3 sequence: CASSLETQYF. The DNA of the CDR3 is TGTGCCAGCAGCTTGGAGACCCAGTACTTC.

This clone was counted a few times. This rearrangement joins TRBV5-1 to TRBJ2-7; 8 bases are a match to TRBD1. The CDR3 has 14 residues. V gave up 4 bases and J gave up 6 bases; unmatched junction bases: 9. Germline V CDR1 and CDR2: SGHRS, YFSETQ. The chain's CDR3 is CASSSAGGTLEQYF. The CDR3 region has the DNA TGCGCCAGCAGCAGCGCAGGGGGCACTCTCGAGCAGTACTTC.

This rearrangement joins TRBV2 to TRBJ2-1; 10 positions agree with TRBD2. The V gene end was trimmed by 6 bases and the J gene end by 7 bases; junction bases not matched to a gene: 6. Germline lookup yields CDR1 SNHLY and CDR2 FYNNEI. CDR3 length: 14 residues. In nucleotides, the CDR3 is TGTGCCAGCAGGAAGCGGGAGGGCCGGAATGAGCAGTTCTTC. Its protein is CASRKREGRNEQFF.

The rearrangement uses TRBV11-2 and TRBJ2-2, with D hard to call. Per the germline V gene, CDR1 is SGHAT and CDR2 is FQNNGV. The CDR3 covers 13 residues. V lost 1 base and J lost 8, with 8 bases in between. The CDR3 spells CASSLGQRGELFF. In DNA form, the CDR3 reads TGTGCCAGCAGCTTAGGTCAACGTGGGGAGCTGTTTTTT.

The count of this clone is one. The chain employs TRBV30 and TRBJ1-6, with a weak D call TRBD1 (6 bases). The CDR3 loop spans 15 amino acids. Per the germline V gene, CDR1 is GTSNPN and CDR2 is SVGIG (reference sequence). V was clipped by 2 bases and J by 2 bases, with 10 bases between them. DNA of the CDR3: TGTGCCTGGAGTCAGGGGTCCCCCTATAATTCACCCCTCCACTTT. Translation gives CAWSQGSPYNSPLHF.

The J gene is TRBJ1-1, the V gene TRBV30, with 7 bases lining up with TRBD1. CDR1 GTSNPN and CDR2 SVGIG come from the germline V gene (reference sequence). V lost 0 bases and J lost 6; bases outside the gene matches: 4. This CDR3 has 13 residues. In nucleotides, the CDR3 is TGTGCCTGGAGTGTAACCAGGGGGGCTGAAGCTTTCTTT. Its translation is CAWSVTRGAEAFF.

Of note for this clone: Other DNA sequences within the sample encode an identical CDR3. The chain joins TRBV29-1 to TRBJ1-1, with TRBD1 identical over 7 bases. This CDR3 region has 11 residues. After removal of 4 bases from V and 5 bases from J, the junction contained 1 base not matched to a gene. Germline assignment: CDR1 SQVTM and CDR2 ANQGSEA. The CDR3 region is CSVGQGTEAFF. CDR3 DNA: TGCAGCGTTGGACAGGGAACTGAAGCTTTCTTT.

The V gene is TRBV30, the J gene TRBJ1-1; TRBD1 matches 9 bases. V lost 8 bases, J lost 0 bases, and 4 bases stayed unmatched. The CDR3 covers 13 residues. Per the germline V gene, CDR1 is GTSNPN and CDR2 is SVGIG (reference sequence). The DNA of the CDR3 is TGTGCCCTCGGGACAGGGATGAACACTGAAGCTTTCTTT. Residues: CALGTGMNTEAFF.

This clone was detected a few times. V usage is TRBV29-1 and J usage is TRBJ2-1; D is undetermined. The CDR3 has 15 amino acids. Germline-derived CDR1 and CDR2 are SQVTM and ANQGSEA. Trimming removed 5 bases from V and 0 bases from J, with 14 bases in between. Here the CDR3 DNA reads TGCAGCGTTTCGGTCGGGCTAAGCTCCTACAATGAGCAGTTCTTC. The encoded protein is CSVSVGLSSYNEQFF.

This clone was seen more than once but under ten times. This chain joins TRBV29-1 and TRBJ2-3; no clear D. The CDR3 has 13 residues. In germline, CDR1 is SQVTM, CDR2 ANQGSEA. The ends were cut back, 4 bases at V and 0 bases at J, with 8 bases in the middle. CDR3 protein: CSVGQTSTDTQYF. The CDR3 nucleotides read TGCAGCGTTGGGCAGACTAGCACAGATACGCAGTATTTT.

The chain joins TRBV29-1 to TRBJ2-1, with 12 positions matching TRBD1. Unmatched junction bases numbered 14, after V lost 4 bases and J lost 10 bases. The CDR3 extends over 16 amino acids. The germline gives CDR1 SQVTM, CDR2 ANQGSEA. The CDR3 spells CSVVTPRDRGRWEQFF. CDR3 nucleotide sequence: TGCAGCGTTGTCACCCCCAGGGACAGGGGGCGGTGGGAGCAGTTCTTC.

V and J are TRBV29-1 and TRBJ2-1, with D perhaps matching TRBD1 or TRBD2 (5 bases each). Germline CDR1 is SQVTM and CDR2 is ANQGSEA. V was pared by 2 bases and J by 3 bases, with 8 bases between. The CDR3 has 13 amino acids. Here the CDR3 DNA reads TGCAGCGTTGAACGGGGCGGCTACAATGAGCAGTTCTTC. This encodes CSVERGGYNEQFF.

This clone turned up a few times. The J gene is TRBJ2-5, the V gene TRBV6-1; D may be TRBD2 (6 bases). The CDR3 is made up of 12 amino acids. Trimming removed 8 bases at V and 5 bases at J, with 12 bases between. In germline, CDR1 is MNHNS, CDR2 SASEGT. CDR3 protein: CASRPGGETQYF. CDR3 nucleotide sequence: TGTGCCAGCCGACCAGGAGGGGAGACCCAGTACTTC.

The rearrangement joins TRBV30 to TRBJ1-2, with D possibly being TRBD1 (5 bases). The V gene lost 7 bases and the J gene lost 4 bases, with 16 bases spanning the gap. The CDR3 length is 13 residues. Germline lookup yields CDR1 GTSNPN and CDR2 SVGIG (reference sequence). CDR3 sequence (DNA): TGTGCCTCCGCCGGCCAGGGATTCTATGGCTACACCTTC. Protein sequence: CASAGQGFYGYTF.

The chain links TRBV11-2 to TRBJ2-7; D remains ambiguous. CDR3 length equals 12 residues. The germline V and J ends were trimmed by 4 bases and 5 bases, with 9 bases remaining between them. Looked up from germline, CDR1 is SGHAT and CDR2 is FQNNGV. In DNA, the CDR3 is TGTGCCAGCAGCTCGAGCCCCGACGAGCAGTACTTC. Its translation is CASSSSPDEQYF.